These 27 T cell receptor beta chains were sequenced from one sample in a study of lymphopenia after photon versus proton radiotherapy. Repertoires were generated with immunoSEQ multiplex PCR, while TCRdb's copy carries only in-frame clones and drops some. The sample includes more than 10,000 clones, about 88% of them seen just once. Here the sequenced sample was peripheral blood, taken from a patient treated with photon-based radiotherapy. Receptor source: a man in his sixties with pancreatic cancer.

The V call is TRBV7-8, the J call TRBJ2-7; no firm D call. The CDR3 spans 12 residues. Germline CDR1 is SGHVS and CDR2 is FQNEAQ. Trimming left V 2 bases short and J 5 bases short, with 7 bases between. Here the CDR3 DNA reads TGTGCCAGCAGCTTAAATAGGGACGAGCAGTACTTC. Protein sequence: CASSLNRDEQYF.

The genes are TRBV7-8 and TRBJ1-6; D is unresolved. Germline V CDR1 and CDR2: SGHVS, FQNEAQ. Trimming shortened V by 4 bases and J by 7 bases, and 14 bases separated the two germline ends. This CDR3 region has 15 residues. CDR3 sequence reads: CASSSERLRNSPLHF. DNA of the CDR3: TGTGCCAGCAGCTCCGAGCGGCTAAGGAATTCACCCCTCCACTTT.

The sample holds a few counts of this clone. CDR3 amino acids: CASTPAGSHYGYTF. The CDR3 nucleotides read TGTGCCAGCACCCCGGCCGGGTCTCACTATGGCTACACCTTC. The rearrangement joins TRBV27 to TRBJ1-2; D not resolved. This CDR3 has 14 amino acids. Germline V gene lookup returns CDR1 MNHEY and CDR2 SMNVEV (reference sequence). The germline V and J ends were trimmed by 7 bases and 3 bases, with 15 bases remaining between them.

The rearrangement uses TRBV6-5 and TRBJ1-2; D unresolved. V gave up 6 bases and J gave up 6 bases, with 14 bases separating them. This CDR3 region has 13 residues. CDR1 is MNHEY and CDR2 is SVGAGI in the germline V gene. The CDR3 DNA sequence: TGTGCCAGCAGGGAACAGTTTTTCGATGGCTACACCTTC. Translating gives CASREQFFDGYTF.

This sequence joins TRBV7-9 and TRBJ2-1; D uncertain. CDR1 and CDR2 from the germline V gene are SEHNR and FQNEAQ (reference sequence). This CDR3 region has 13 residues. With 5 bases removed from V and 10 bases from J, the gap between germline ends came to 15 bases. CDR3 DNA: TGTGCCAGCAGCCCCCCCAGGATGGGAGAGCAGTTCTTC. As protein: CASSPPRMGEQFF.

The gene calls are TRBV19 and TRBJ1-1, with 9 bases matching TRBD1. The J segment lost 2 bases and the V segment lost 6 bases, leaving 13 bases of the junction unmatched. The CDR3 totals 17 residues. Per germline, CDR1 LNHDA and CDR2 SQIVND (reference sequence). The CDR3 loop reads CASRPFQGQGTNTEAFF. CDR3 coding DNA: TGTGCCAGTAGGCCTTTCCAGGGACAGGGAACCAACACTGAAGCTTTCTTT. The entire variable domain, with the rest obtained from reference TRBV19 and TRBJ1-1, is as follows: DGGITQSPKYLFRKEGQNVTLSCEQNLNHDAMYWYRQDPGQGLRLIYYSQIVNDFQKGDIAEGYSVSREKKESFPLTVTSAQKNPTAFYLCASRPFQGQGTNTEAFFGQGTRLTVV.

The chain combines TRBV5-1 with TRBJ2-3; 13 nucleotides line up with TRBD2. The germline V gene encodes CDR1 SGHRS and CDR2 YFSETQ. The J segment lost 4 bases and the V segment lost 4 bases, leaving 9 bases of the junction unmatched. The CDR3 is 17 residues long. CDR3 bases: TGCGCCAGCAGCCCCGCACTAGCGGGGGGGAGGGCAGATACGCAGTATTTT. Its protein is CASSPALAGGRADTQYF.

There are a few counts of this clone. As DNA, the CDR3 is TGTGCCAGCAGCGTCGAGACTAGCGGGGACTGGTTCTTC. This translates into CASSVETSGDWFF. This rearrangement joins TRBV7-9 to TRBJ2-1; 11 bases are shared with TRBD2. V shed 5 bases and J 15 bases; nucleotides not matched to a gene: 9. Germline V gene data show CDR1 as SEHNR and CDR2 as FQNEAQ (reference sequence). The CDR3 is made up of 13 amino acids.

The count of this clone is one. V is TRBV5-4 and J is TRBJ1-2; possibly TRBD1 for D (6 bases). The CDR3 is 15 residues long. V was cut by 4 bases and J by 4 bases, with 17 bases left in between. Germline lookup yields CDR1 SGHNT and CDR2 YYREEE (reference sequence). The DNA of the CDR3 is TGTGCCAGCAGCAGCATAGTAGACAGGCCCTATGGCTACACCTTC. It is translated as CASSSIVDRPYGYTF.

The V gene is TRBV5-5, the J gene TRBJ1-2, with D uncertain. This CDR3 has 16 amino acids. Trimming shortened V by 1 base and J by 4 bases, and 17 bases separated the two germline ends. CDR1 SGHKS and CDR2 YYEKEE come from the germline V gene (reference sequence). Here the CDR3 DNA reads TGTGCCAGCAGCTTGCTTCTTGGCCCAGGATCCTATGGCTACACCTTC. It translates to CASSLLLGPGSYGYTF. The full variable domain, rest sourced from reference TRBV5-5 and TRBJ1-2, is DAGVTQSPTHLIKTRGQQVTLRCSPISGHKSVSWYQQVLGQGPQFIFQYYEKEERGRGNFPDRFSARQFPNYSSELNVNALLLGDSALYLCASSLLLGPGSYGYTFGSGTRLTVV.

This clone has only one observation. V and J are TRBV20-1 and TRBJ1-2, with no clear D. This CDR3 has 10 residues. Deletions cut 6 bases from V and 8 bases from J, with 10 bases between. Per germline, CDR1 DFQATT and CDR2 SNEGSKA (reference sequence). The DNA of the CDR3 is TGCAGTGCGCTCATGGGCGGCTACACCTTC. Protein: CSALMGGYTF.

The V gene is TRBV11-3, the J gene TRBJ1-6, with D unclear. This CDR3 contains 13 residues. Germline V lookup: CDR1 SGHNT, CDR2 YENEEA. The V gene lost 0 bases and the J gene lost 8 bases, with 5 bases spanning the gap. CDR3 in DNA: TGTGCCAGCAGCTTAGAGGCCGATTCACCCCTCCACTTT. Protein sequence: CASSLEADSPLHF.

The V and J genes are TRBV5-5 and TRBJ1-6; 10 nucleotides agree with TRBD1. Germline trimming cut 0 bases from V and 7 bases from J; bases unmatched to any gene: 1. Germline V gene data show CDR1 as SGHKS and CDR2 as YYEKEE (reference sequence). This CDR3 has 15 residues. CDR3 nucleotide sequence: TGTGCCAGCAGCTTGGGACAGGGGGCGAATTCACCCCTCCACTTT. This codes for CASSLGQGANSPLHF.

The chain combines TRBV4-3 with TRBJ2-7; TRBD1 matches at 10 bases. V was pared by 0 bases and J by 2 bases, with 1 base of the junction left unmatched. The germline V gene encodes CDR1 LGHNA and CDR2 YSLEER. The CDR3 has 15 amino acids. CDR3 nucleotide sequence: TGCGCCAGCAGCCAAGAGGGACAGGGGACCTACGAGCAGTACTTC. This translates into CASSQEGQGTYEQYF.

The chain carries TRBV5-1 and TRBJ2-2, with a possible D match to TRBD1 (6 bases). Between the trimmed V and J ends, which lost 4 bases and 4 bases, there was a span of 23 bases. The CDR3 loop spans 18 amino acids. Germline V gene data show CDR1 as SGHRS and CDR2 as YFSETQ. The CDR3 DNA follows: TGCGCCAGCAGCCGCAGACAGGTCCGAACCCTGGGCACCGGGGAGCTGTTTTTT. It encodes CASSRRQVRTLGTGELFF. Combining the CDR3 with reference TRBV5-1 and TRBJ2-2 gives the whole variable domain KAGVTQTPRYLIKTRGQQVTLSCSPISGHRSVSWYQQTPGQGLQFLFEYFSETQRNKGNFPGRFSGRQFSNSRSEMNVSTLELGDSALYLCASSRRQVRTLGTGELFFGEGSRLTVL.

The CDR3 is CASSPPSRGDVLYGYTF. CDR3 coding DNA: TGTGCCAGCTCACCACCTTCTCGGGGTGATGTACTCTATGGCTACACCTTC. This chain links TRBV18 with TRBJ1-2; D ambiguous. Trimming shortened V by 0 bases and J by 4 bases, and 18 bases separated the two germline ends. The CDR3 contains 17 residues. Germline assignment: CDR1 KGHSH and CDR2 LQKENI.

The V and J genes are TRBV5-4 and TRBJ2-3; D gene uncertain. The length of the CDR3 is 15 residues. Between the trimmed V and J ends, which lost 0 bases and 4 bases, there was a span of 12 bases. Per the germline V gene, CDR1 is SGHNT and CDR2 is YYREEE (reference sequence). This CDR3 is CASSLASLRADTQYF. The CDR3 DNA sequence: TGTGCCAGCAGCTTGGCCTCTTTACGCGCAGATACGCAGTATTTT. Full variable domain (remainder filled in from reference TRBV5-4 and TRBJ2-3): ETGVTQSPTHLIKTRGQQVTLRCSSQSGHNTVSWYQQALGQGPQFIFQYYREEENGRGNFPPRFSGLQFPNYSSELNVNALELDDSALYLCASSLASLRADTQYFGPGTRLTVL.

This clone was recorded only once. J is TRBJ2-7 and V is TRBV27; the match to TRBD2 covers 9 bases. Per the germline V gene, CDR1 is MNHEY and CDR2 is SMNVEV (reference sequence). V dropped 6 bases and J dropped 3; count of bases not matched to a gene: 6. The CDR3 extends over 14 amino acids. The CDR3: CASRRGGGFYEQYF. DNA of the CDR3: TGTGCCAGCAGACGCGGGGGGGGTTTCTACGAGCAGTACTTC.

The rearrangement joins TRBV5-1 to TRBJ2-5; TRBD2 might be the D (5 bases). The CDR3 consists of 15 residues. Germline V gene data show CDR1 as SGHRS and CDR2 as YFSETQ. V lost 0 bases and J 2 bases, leaving 11 bases between the germline ends. CDR3 DNA sequence: TGCGCCAGCAGCTTGGGATTACTAGGGCAAGAGACCCAGTACTTC. It codes for CASSLGLLGQETQYF.

This clone was detected a few times. CDR3 DNA: TGTGCCAGCAGCTTAGGTGGGAGCCTTAATGAAAAACTGTTTTTT. It is translated as CASSLGGSLNEKLFF. The chain recombines TRBV7-6 with TRBJ1-4; no clear D. The CDR3 totals 15 residues. The germline V and J ends were trimmed by 1 base and 4 bases, with 10 bases remaining between them. Germline values: CDR1 SGHVS, CDR2 FNYEAQ.

V and J are TRBV7-3 and TRBJ1-1, with D hard to call. The length of the CDR3 is 14 residues. Germline V gene lookup returns CDR1 SGHTA and CDR2 FQGTGA. Trimming cost V 3 bases and J 6 bases, with 14 bases left between them. This CDR3 reads CASSLGQVGAEAFF. Written as DNA, the CDR3 is TGTGCCAGCAGCTTGGGCCAAGTTGGGGCTGAAGCTTTCTTT.

J is TRBJ2-2 and V is TRBV5-4, with 8 positions matching TRBD1. The junction had 7 bases not matched to a gene; V was cut back by 0 bases and J by 0 bases. Germline V gene sequence: CDR1 SGHNT, CDR2 YYREEE (reference sequence). The CDR3 has 18 residues. CDR3 nucleotides: TGTGCCAGCAGCTTGGCCCTGGCAGGGGGCGCGAACACCGGGGAGCTGTTTTTT. Amino acid sequence: CASSLALAGGANTGELFF.

The chain joins TRBV19 to TRBJ1-2; D not resolved. Germline-derived CDR1 and CDR2 are LNHDA and SQIVND (reference sequence). Trimming removed 1 base from V and 5 bases from J, with 17 bases in between. The CDR3 loop spans 16 amino acids. CDR3 residues: CASSIVGNQRRYGYTF. CDR3 sequence (DNA): TGTGCCAGTAGTATAGTAGGTAACCAAAGGCGGTATGGCTACACCTTC. Together with reference TRBV19 and TRBJ1-2, the CDR3 gives the full variable domain: DGGITQSPKYLFRKEGQNVTLSCEQNLNHDAMYWYRQDPGQGLRLIYYSQIVNDFQKGDIAEGYSVSREKKESFPLTVTSAQKNPTAFYLCASSIVGNQRRYGYTFGSGTRLTVV.

V usage is TRBV5-1 and J usage is TRBJ1-6; the D is unclear. Germline V gives CDR1 SGHRS, CDR2 YFSETQ. The CDR3 sequence is 15 residues long. V was trimmed by 0 bases and J by 8 bases, leaving 12 bases between them. CDR3 sequence reads: CASSLDQVGDSPLHF. Here the CDR3 DNA reads TGCGCCAGCAGCTTGGACCAGGTTGGAGATTCACCCCTCCACTTT.

The CDR3 reads CASSQDLRGYEQYF. CDR3 coding DNA: TGTGCCAGCAGCCAAGATCTTCGCGGTTACGAGCAGTACTTC. The genes are TRBV14 and TRBJ2-7; no firm D call. The CDR3 extends over 14 amino acids. Germline CDR1 reads SGHDN; CDR2 reads FVKESK. The germline V and J ends were trimmed by 0 bases and 4 bases, with 10 bases remaining between them.

The chain combines TRBV7-2 with TRBJ1-2; the D is unclear. With 4 bases removed from V and 5 bases from J, the gap between germline ends came to 14 bases. The CDR3 contains 14 residues. The germline CDR1 and CDR2 sequences are SGHTA and FQGNSA. This chain's CDR3 is CASSSREFTYGYTF. CDR3 sequence (DNA): TGTGCCAGCAGCTCACGGGAATTTACTTATGGCTACACCTTC.

This clone was recorded only once. The rearrangement joins TRBV25-1 to TRBJ1-2; D is unresolved. Trimming removed 3 bases at V and 0 bases at J, with 5 bases between. The CDR3 totals 13 residues. Germline lookup yields CDR1 MGHDK and CDR2 SYGVNS. In DNA form, the CDR3 reads TGTGCCAGCAGTGAGCTGACTAACTATGGCTACACCTTC. Its translation: CASSELTNYGYTF.